The 27 T cell receptor beta chains in this list originate from one sample, sequenced in a study of response to subunit inactivated influenza vaccine. TCRdb itself ran the RT-PCR reads through MiXCR, one entry per CDR3 protein. This table holds roughly 570,000 distinct CDR3 sequences, over 10% found once. The material sequenced was PBMCs from blood, taken roughly 47 days after vaccination. The source of these receptors is a man aged 45-65 years who received an inactivated influenza vaccine.

This clonotype was detected a few times. V gene TRBV6-5 combines with J gene TRBJ1-1; D is ambiguous. The CDR3 totals 14 residues. Deletions cut 4 bases from V and 5 bases from J, with 14 bases between. Germline V gene sequence: CDR1 MNHEY, CDR2 SVGAGI. CDR3 sequence: CASSSNSFGTEAFF. In DNA, the CDR3 is TGTGCCAGCAGTTCTAACAGCTTCGGGACTGAAGCTTTCTTT.

This clonotype was recorded at least ten times. CDR3 coding DNA: TGTGCCAGCAGTGCCGAGGGGGGAACTTCTGGAAACACCATATATTTT. Translating gives CASSAEGGTSGNTIYF. The chain uses TRBV25-1 and TRBJ1-3, with D possibly matching TRBD1 (6 bases). The CDR3 runs 16 residues. Trimming stripped 4 bases from V and 1 base from J, with 14 bases between. Germline V CDR1 and CDR2: MGHDK, SYGVNS.

V usage is TRBV12-3 or TRBV12-4 and J usage is TRBJ2-1, with D possibly TRBD2 on 7 matching bases. The CDR3 consists of 12 residues. V lost 6 bases and J 8 bases, leaving 11 bases between the germline ends. CDR3: CASRGGGYEQFF. The CDR3 nucleotides are TGTGCCAGCAGGGGAGGGGGGTATGAGCAGTTCTTC.

This clonotype was observed many times. V usage is TRBV9 and J usage is TRBJ2-1; 8 bases are a match to TRBD2. Losses at the gene ends were 0 bases for V and 6 bases for J; bases not matched to a gene: 11. In germline, CDR1 is SGDLS, CDR2 YYNGEE. This CDR3 comprises 17 residues. DNA of the CDR3: TGTGCCAGCAGCGTAGCTCTGAGCGGGAGTCCAGGCAATGAGCAGTTCTTC. Residues: CASSVALSGSPGNEQFF.

The CDR3 loop is CASSQDFAGLAGADTQYF. DNA for the CDR3: TGTGCCAGCAGCCAAGATTTTGCCGGACTAGCGGGCGCAGATACGCAGTATTTT. The V gene is TRBV4-2, the J gene TRBJ2-3; 11 bases line up with TRBD2. The CDR3 contains 18 residues. V trimming: 0 bases; J trimming: 4 bases; junction bases outside the gene matches: 9. Germline-derived CDR1 and CDR2 are LGHNA and YNFKEQ.

This clonotype was picked up a small number of times. This chain uses TRBV4-3 with TRBJ1-6, with D perhaps matching TRBD1 (6 bases). Germline V gene data show CDR1 as LGHNA and CDR2 as YSLEER. V was shortened by 1 base and J by 7 bases, with 11 bases between the two germline ends. The length of the CDR3 is 15 residues. The CDR3 bases are TGCGCCAGCAGCCAAGGGACAGCTTGGAATTCACCCCTCCACTTT. Encoded protein: CASSQGTAWNSPLHF.

The chain links TRBV11-3 to TRBJ2-1; 9 bases align to TRBD2. From germline, CDR1 is SGHNT and CDR2 YENEEA. The CDR3 is made up of 15 amino acids. J lost 2 bases, V lost 5 bases, and 4 bases had no gene match. Here the CDR3 DNA reads TGTGCCAGCAGCGAGAGCGGGAGGCCCTACAATGAGCAGTTCTTC. Residues: CASSESGRPYNEQFF.

This clonotype was seen only a few times. The chain couples TRBV29-1 to TRBJ1-5; 8 bases are a match to TRBD1. Looked up from germline, CDR1 is SQVTM and CDR2 is ANQGSEA. The length of the CDR3 is 15 residues. V was clipped by 4 bases and J by 0 bases; unmatched bases: 5. This CDR3 is CSVAWTGSSNQPQHF. CDR3 bases: TGCAGCGTTGCGTGGACAGGGTCTAGCAATCAGCCCCAGCATTTT.

The genes are TRBV5-6 and TRBJ2-7; D remains unclear. The CDR3 has 13 amino acids. Germline V lookup: CDR1 SGHDT, CDR2 YYEEEE. With 4 bases removed from V and 3 bases from J, the gap between germline ends came to 11 bases. CDR3 sequence: CASSMPMGYEQYF. CDR3 coding DNA: TGTGCCAGCAGCATGCCCATGGGCTACGAGCAGTACTTC.

CDR3 amino acids: CASTEGGDTDTQYF. The CDR3 DNA sequence: TGCGCCAGCACCGAGGGAGGGGACACAGATACGCAGTATTTT. The chain couples TRBV5-1 to TRBJ2-3; 7 nucleotides match TRBD2. Germline CDR1 SGHRS, CDR2 YFSETQ. CDR3 size: 14 residues. Losses at the gene ends were 6 bases for V and 2 bases for J; bases not matched to a gene: 6.

V is TRBV10-3 and J is TRBJ2-7, with unresolved D. CDR1 is ENHRY and CDR2 is SYGVKD in the germline V gene. The CDR3 is 13 amino acids. Trimming took off 3 bases at V and 3 bases at J, with 9 bases between the two ends. The CDR3 DNA reads TGTGCCATCAGTGATCTCGCCAGCTACGAGCAGTACTTC. Translation: CAISDLASYEQYF.

V gene TRBV29-1 combines with J gene TRBJ1-1, with D uncertain. This CDR3 spans 8 amino acids. Germline-derived CDR1 and CDR2 are SQVTM and ANQGSEA. With 2 bases removed from V and 10 bases from J, the gap between germline ends came to 2 bases. CDR3 loop: CSVERAFF. In DNA form, the CDR3 reads TGCAGCGTTGAAAGAGCTTTCTTT.

The chain employs TRBV18 and TRBJ2-3, with D perhaps given as TRBD1 or TRBD2 (5 bases each). V was cut by 6 bases and J by 8 bases, with 12 bases left in between. In germline, CDR1 is KGHSH, CDR2 LQKENI. The CDR3 is 12 residues long. CDR3 sequence reads: CASSPDGATQYF. Written as DNA, the CDR3 is TGTGCCAGCTCCCCCGACGGGGCTACGCAGTATTTT.

This clonotype showed up many times. J is TRBJ2-1 and V is TRBV5-6; 8 nucleotides agree with TRBD2. The ends lost 1 base at V and 9 bases at J; junction bases unmatched: 9. There are 15 residues in the CDR3. The germline gives CDR1 SGHDT, CDR2 YYEEEE. In DNA form, the CDR3 reads TGTGCCAGCAGCTTGTCGGGACTAGGATCGACTGAGCAGTTCTTC. Its translation: CASSLSGLGSTEQFF.

The rearrangement joins TRBV7-2 to TRBJ2-5, with D maybe TRBD1 (5 bases). Trimming shortened V by 3 bases and J by 4 bases, and 12 bases separated the two germline ends. Germline lookup yields CDR1 SGHTA and CDR2 FQGNSA. This CDR3 comprises 14 residues. CDR3 in DNA: TGTGCCAGCAGCTTCTTCCAGGGTCCAGAGACCCAGTACTTC. Residues: CASSFFQGPETQYF.

This clonotype was picked up a small number of times. The rearrangement joins TRBV10-1 to TRBJ2-3; D uncertain. V was pared by 0 bases and J by 5 bases, with 9 bases between. The CDR3 has 14 residues. CDR1 WNHNN and CDR2 SYGVQD come from the germline V gene (reference sequence). CDR3 in amino acids: CASSESLTLDTQYF. CDR3 nucleotide sequence: TGCGCCAGCAGTGAGTCGCTGACCCTAGATACGCAGTATTTT.

The rearrangement joins TRBV11-2 to TRBJ1-2, with 7 bases fitting TRBD1. J was trimmed by 2 bases and V by 0 bases; bases with no gene match: 9. The germline gives CDR1 SGHAT, CDR2 FQNNGV. The CDR3 extends over 17 amino acids. The CDR3 region has the DNA TGTGCCAGCAGCTTAGAACCGGGACAGAGATCAAACTATGGCTACACCTTC. This translates into CASSLEPGQRSNYGYTF. The variable domain in full, completed from reference TRBV11-2 and TRBJ1-2, reads EAGVAQSPRYKIIEKRQSVAFWCNPISGHATLYWYQQILGQGPKLLIQFQNNGVVDDSQLPKDRFSAERLKGVDSTLKIQPAKLEDSAVYLCASSLEPGQRSNYGYTFGSGTRLTVV.

J is TRBJ2-7 and V is TRBV6-4, with 10 bases identical to TRBD1. Germline trimming cut 6 bases from V and 5 bases from J; bases unmatched to any gene: 19. The germline V gene has CDR1 MRHNA and CDR2 SNTAGT. The length of the CDR3 is 18 residues. The CDR3 nucleotides read TGTGCCAGCAGCGTCAGGGGACAGGGGCCCCGAAGGAGGGACGAGCAGTACTTC. Translation gives CASSVRGQGPRRRDEQYF.

The rearrangement links TRBV7-3 to TRBJ2-5, with 8 bases that match TRBD1. The CDR3 runs to 15 residues. Germline-derived CDR1 and CDR2 are SGHTA and FQGTGA. V lost 5 bases, J lost 5 bases, and 10 bases stayed unmatched. CDR3 amino acids: CASSPGQGRWETQYF. The CDR3 nucleotides are TGTGCCAGCAGCCCCGGACAGGGAAGGTGGGAGACCCAGTACTTC.

Remarks on this clonotype: The junction shows a germline mismatch at one end, possibly a read error. The chain recombines TRBV6-1 with TRBJ2-7; TRBD1 aligns across 8 bases. The CDR3 has 16 amino acids. Per the germline V gene, CDR1 is MNHNS and CDR2 is SASEGT. The CDR3 sequence: CASSKAPGQVSYEQYF. In DNA form, the CDR3 reads TGTGCCAGCAGTAAAGCCCCGGGACAGGTCTCCTACGAGCAGTACTTC.

Only a few counts were recorded for this clonotype. The chain is built from TRBV7-6 and TRBJ2-2, with 7 bases matching TRBD2. Looked up from germline, CDR1 is SGHVS and CDR2 is FNYEAQ. This CDR3 is built from 15 residues. The ends lost 1 base at V and 5 bases at J; junction bases unmatched: 4. The DNA for the CDR3 is TGTGCCAGCAGCTTAGGACTAGCCCCGACCGGGGAGCTGTTTTTT. It specifies CASSLGLAPTGELFF.

This clonotype was recorded a few times. This rearrangement joins TRBV9 to TRBJ2-6; D may be TRBD1 (6 bases). Germline CDR1 SGDLS, CDR2 YYNGEE. The CDR3 runs 16 residues. The V gene lost 0 bases and the J gene lost 0 bases, with 7 bases spanning the gap. This CDR3 reads CASSVGTVSGANVLTF. Written as DNA, the CDR3 is TGTGCCAGCAGCGTAGGGACAGTCTCTGGGGCCAACGTCCTGACTTTC. Looking up the rest from reference TRBV9 and TRBJ2-6 gives the full variable domain: DSGVTQTPKHLITATGQRVTLRCSPRSGDLSVYWYQQSLDQGLQFLIQYYNGEERAKGNILERFSAQQFPDLHSELNLSSLELGDSALYFCASSVGTVSGANVLTFGAGSRLTVL.

This clonotype was counted once. In DNA, the CDR3 is TGTGCCAGCAGCTTAACCCCCCACCGCTCGAACACCGGGGAGCTGTTTTTT. Translation: CASSLTPHRSNTGELFF. V usage is TRBV7-3 and J usage is TRBJ2-2; D ambiguous. Germline V CDR1 and CDR2: SGHTA, FQGTGA. Between the trimmed V and J ends, which lost 0 bases and 0 bases, there was a span of 11 bases. This CDR3 spans 17 amino acids.

The genes are TRBV4-3 and TRBJ1-5; TRBD1 agrees at 10 bases. The germline V gene has CDR1 LGHNA and CDR2 YSLEER. There are 15 residues in the CDR3. V dropped 3 bases and J dropped 3; count of bases not matched to a gene: 2. The CDR3 reads CASSQDRGDNQPQHF. Here the CDR3 DNA reads TGCGCCAGCAGCCAGGACAGGGGGGACAATCAGCCCCAGCATTTT.

This clonotype has more than one count but fewer than ten. The chain uses TRBV28 and TRBJ1-5, with 9 bases matching TRBD1. Germline CDR1 and CDR2: MDHEN and SYDVKM. CDR3 length: 13 amino acids. V shed 8 bases and J 4 bases; nucleotides not matched to a gene: 3. The CDR3 loop is CASGTGSNQPQHF. The CDR3, as DNA: TGTGCCAGCGGGACAGGGAGTAATCAGCCCCAGCATTTT.

The genes are TRBV4-3 and TRBJ1-4; maybe TRBD1 (6 bases). The CDR3 runs 16 residues. Per germline, CDR1 LGHNA and CDR2 YSLEER. Trimming pared 2 bases from V and 7 bases from J, leaving 17 bases between. CDR3 region: CASSQSTWRGGEKLFF. The CDR3 DNA follows: TGCGCCAGCAGCCAATCAACGTGGAGGGGGGGTGAAAAACTGTTTTTT.

The table lists this clonotype with a few counts. The chain recombines TRBV19 with TRBJ2-6, with 10 bases lining up with TRBD1. In germline, CDR1 is LNHDA, CDR2 SQIVND (reference sequence). The V gene end was trimmed by 3 bases and the J gene end by 3 bases; junction bases not matched to a gene: 2. The CDR3 is made up of 16 amino acids. The CDR3, as DNA: TGTGCCAGTAGTATGACAGGGGGCGGTGGGGCCAACGTCCTGACTTTC. As protein: CASSMTGGGGANVLTF. Using reference TRBV19 and TRBJ2-6 for the parts outside the CDR3, the full variable domain is DGGITQSPKYLFRKEGQNVTLSCEQNLNHDAMYWYRQDPGQGLRLIYYSQIVNDFQKGDIAEGYSVSREKKESFPLTVTSAQKNPTAFYLCASSMTGGGGANVLTFGAGSRLTVL.